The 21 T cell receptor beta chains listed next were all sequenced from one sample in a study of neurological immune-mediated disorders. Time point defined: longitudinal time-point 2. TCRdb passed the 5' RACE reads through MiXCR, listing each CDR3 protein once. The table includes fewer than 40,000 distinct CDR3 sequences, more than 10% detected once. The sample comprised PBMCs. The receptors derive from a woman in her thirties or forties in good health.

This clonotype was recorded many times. CDR3 amino acids: CASSAGGFGETQYF. For the CDR3, the DNA is TGCGCCAGCAGCGCGGGGGGCTTCGGCGAGACCCAGTACTTC. The chain carries TRBV5-1 and TRBJ2-5; 8 bases match TRBD2. Germline trimming cut 4 bases from V and 5 bases from J; bases unmatched to any gene: 7. This CDR3 has 14 amino acids. Germline assignment: CDR1 SGHRS and CDR2 YFSETQ.

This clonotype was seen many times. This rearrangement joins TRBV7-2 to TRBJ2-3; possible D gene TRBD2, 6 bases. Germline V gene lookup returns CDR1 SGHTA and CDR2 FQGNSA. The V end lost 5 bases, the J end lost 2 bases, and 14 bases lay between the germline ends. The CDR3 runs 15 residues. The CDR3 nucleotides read TGTGCCAGCAGCCCTTATGGACTACCCACAGATACGCAGTATTTT. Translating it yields CASSPYGLPTDTQYF.

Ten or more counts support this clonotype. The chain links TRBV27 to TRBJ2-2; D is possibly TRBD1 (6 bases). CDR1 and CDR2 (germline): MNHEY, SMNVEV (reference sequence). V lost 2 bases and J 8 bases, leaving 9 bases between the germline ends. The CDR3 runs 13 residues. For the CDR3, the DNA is TGTGCCAGCAGTTTAGGGGGCTCGGGGGAGCTGTTTTTT. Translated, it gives CASSLGGSGELFF.

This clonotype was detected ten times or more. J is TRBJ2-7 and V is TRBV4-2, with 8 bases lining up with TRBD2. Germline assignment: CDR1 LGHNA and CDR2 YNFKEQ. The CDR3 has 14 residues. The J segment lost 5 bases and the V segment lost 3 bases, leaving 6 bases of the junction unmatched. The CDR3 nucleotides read TGTGCCAGCAGCCACCGCGGTAGCGGGGACGAGCAGTACTTC. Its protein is CASSHRGSGDEQYF.

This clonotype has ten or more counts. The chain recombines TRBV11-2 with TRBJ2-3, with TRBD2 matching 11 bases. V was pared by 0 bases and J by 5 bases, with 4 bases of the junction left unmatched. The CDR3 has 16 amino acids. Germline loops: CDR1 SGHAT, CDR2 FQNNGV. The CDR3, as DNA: TGTGCCAGCAGCTTAGATCCGACTAGCGGGGAAGATACGCAGTATTTT. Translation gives CASSLDPTSGEDTQYF. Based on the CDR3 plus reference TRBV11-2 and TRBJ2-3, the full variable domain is EAGVAQSPRYKIIEKRQSVAFWCNPISGHATLYWYQQILGQGPKLLIQFQNNGVVDDSQLPKDRFSAERLKGVDSTLKIQPAKLEDSAVYLCASSLDPTSGEDTQYFGPGTRLTVL.

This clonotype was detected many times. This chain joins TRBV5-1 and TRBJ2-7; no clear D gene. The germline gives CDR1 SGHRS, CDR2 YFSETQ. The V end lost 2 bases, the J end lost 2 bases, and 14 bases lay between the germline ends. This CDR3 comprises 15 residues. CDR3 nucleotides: TGCGCCAGCAGCTTAGATTTGGAACTTACCTACGAGCAGTACTTC. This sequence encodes CASSLDLELTYEQYF.

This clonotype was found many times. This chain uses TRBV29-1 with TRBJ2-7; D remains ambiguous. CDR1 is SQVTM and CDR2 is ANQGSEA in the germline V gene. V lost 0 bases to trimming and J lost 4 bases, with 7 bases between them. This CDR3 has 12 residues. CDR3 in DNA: TGCAGCGTTGAAGAGCAAGAATACGAGCAGTACTTC. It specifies CSVEEQEYEQYF.

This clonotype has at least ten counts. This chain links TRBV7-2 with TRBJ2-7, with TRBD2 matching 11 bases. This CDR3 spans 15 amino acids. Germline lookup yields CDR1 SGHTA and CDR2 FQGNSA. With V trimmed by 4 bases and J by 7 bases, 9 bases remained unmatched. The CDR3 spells CASSSQTSGKEEQYF. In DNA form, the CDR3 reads TGTGCCAGCAGCTCCCAGACTAGCGGGAAAGAAGAGCAGTACTTC.

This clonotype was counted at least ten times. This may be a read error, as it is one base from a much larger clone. CDR3 in amino acids: CASSLGGENQYF. DNA of the CDR3: TGTGCCAGCAGCTTAGGGGGGGAGAACCAGTACTTC. The rearrangement joins TRBV7-9 to TRBJ2-5, with D maybe TRBD2 (6 bases). The germline V gene has CDR1 SEHNR and CDR2 FQNEAQ (reference sequence). The CDR3 runs to 12 residues.

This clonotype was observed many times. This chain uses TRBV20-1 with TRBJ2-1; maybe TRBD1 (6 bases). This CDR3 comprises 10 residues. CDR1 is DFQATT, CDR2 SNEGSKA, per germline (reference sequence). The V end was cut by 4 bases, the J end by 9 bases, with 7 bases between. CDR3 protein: CSATDSEQFF. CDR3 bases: TGCAGTGCTACGGACAGTGAGCAGTTCTTC.

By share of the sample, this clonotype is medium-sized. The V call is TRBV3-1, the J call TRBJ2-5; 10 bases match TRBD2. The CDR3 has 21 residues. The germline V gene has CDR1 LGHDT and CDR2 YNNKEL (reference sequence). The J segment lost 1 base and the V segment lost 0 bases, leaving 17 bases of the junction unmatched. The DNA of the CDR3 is TGTGCCAGCAGCCAAGATATAATCCCCCGGCTAGCGGGGGAGGTCCAAGAGACCCAGTACTTC. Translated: CASSQDIIPRLAGEVQETQYF.

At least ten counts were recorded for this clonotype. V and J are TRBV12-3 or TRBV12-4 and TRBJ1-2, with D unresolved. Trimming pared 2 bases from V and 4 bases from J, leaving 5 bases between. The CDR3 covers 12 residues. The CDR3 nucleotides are TGTGCCAGCAGTTTATCTCTCTATGGCTACACCTTC. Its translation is CASSLSLYGYTF.

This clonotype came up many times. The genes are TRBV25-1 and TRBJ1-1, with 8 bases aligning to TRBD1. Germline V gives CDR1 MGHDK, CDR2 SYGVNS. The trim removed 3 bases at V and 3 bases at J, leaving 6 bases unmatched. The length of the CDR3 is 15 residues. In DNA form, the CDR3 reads TGTGCCAGCAGTGACTCCCCGGACAGGGACACTGAAGCTTTCTTT. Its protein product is CASSDSPDRDTEAFF.

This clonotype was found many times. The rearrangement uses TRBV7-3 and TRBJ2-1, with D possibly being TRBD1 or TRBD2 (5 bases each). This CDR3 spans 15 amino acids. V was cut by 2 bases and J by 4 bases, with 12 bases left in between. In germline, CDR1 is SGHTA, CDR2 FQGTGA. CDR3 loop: CASSLGGASYNEQFF. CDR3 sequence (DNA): TGTGCCAGCAGCTTAGGGGGTGCTTCATACAATGAGCAGTTCTTC.

CDR3 residues: CASRPSPGTANSPLHF. The CDR3 DNA reads TGTGCCAGCAGACCCAGTCCCGGGACCGCGAATTCACCCCTCCACTTT. The J gene is TRBJ1-6, the V gene TRBV5-5; D is perhaps TRBD1 (5 bases). CDR1 is SGHKS, CDR2 YYEKEE, per germline (reference sequence). V was cut by 5 bases and J by 7 bases, with 19 bases left in between. This CDR3 spans 16 amino acids. Complete variable domain (other parts from reference TRBV5-5 and TRBJ1-6): DAGVTQSPTHLIKTRGQQVTLRCSPISGHKSVSWYQQVLGQGPQFIFQYYEKEERGRGNFPDRFSARQFPNYSSELNVNALLLGDSALYLCASRPSPGTANSPLHFGNGTRLTVT.

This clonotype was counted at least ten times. CDR3 region: CASSFLGLATDTQYF. The CDR3 nucleotides are TGCGCCAGCAGCTTCCTGGGACTAGCGACAGATACGCAGTATTTT. The rearrangement links TRBV5-1 to TRBJ2-3; the match to TRBD2 covers 10 bases. V shed 2 bases and J 3 bases; nucleotides not matched to a gene: 3. CDR3 length: 15 residues. The germline V gene has CDR1 SGHRS and CDR2 YFSETQ.

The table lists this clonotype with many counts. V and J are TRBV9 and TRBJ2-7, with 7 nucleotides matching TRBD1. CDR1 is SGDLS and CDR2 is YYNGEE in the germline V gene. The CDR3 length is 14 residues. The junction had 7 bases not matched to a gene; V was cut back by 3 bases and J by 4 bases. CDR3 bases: TGTGCCAGCAGCGCCGGGACAGAAACGTACGAGCAGTACTTC. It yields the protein CASSAGTETYEQYF.

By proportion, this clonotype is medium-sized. DNA of the CDR3: TGTGCCACCAGCAGAGTTCCGGGACCTAGGGATGGCTACACCTTC. This codes for CATSRVPGPRDGYTF. The rearrangement links TRBV15 to TRBJ1-2; D might be TRBD1 (5 bases). CDR1 LNHNV and CDR2 YYDKDF come from the germline V gene (reference sequence). The CDR3 totals 15 residues. V was pared by 1 base and J by 6 bases, with 15 bases between.

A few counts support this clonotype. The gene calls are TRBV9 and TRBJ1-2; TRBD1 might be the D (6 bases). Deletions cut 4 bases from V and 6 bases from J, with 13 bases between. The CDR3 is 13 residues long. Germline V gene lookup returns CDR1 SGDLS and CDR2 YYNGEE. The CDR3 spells CASSPNRDHGYTF. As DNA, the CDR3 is TGTGCCAGCAGCCCTAACAGGGACCATGGCTACACCTTC.

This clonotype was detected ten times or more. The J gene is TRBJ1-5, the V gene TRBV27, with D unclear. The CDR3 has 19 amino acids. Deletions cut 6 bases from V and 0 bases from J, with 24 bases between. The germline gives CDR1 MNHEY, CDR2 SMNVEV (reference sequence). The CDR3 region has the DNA TGTGCCAGCAGCTCATTACCTCCTCGTGAGCCCTATAGCAATCAGCCCCAGCATTTT. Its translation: CASSSLPPREPYSNQPQHF.

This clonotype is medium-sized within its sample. The CDR3 reads CASSFSGENQPQHF. The CDR3 DNA sequence: TGTGCCAGCAGTTTTTCAGGGGAAAATCAGCCCCAGCATTTT. V is TRBV6-5 and J is TRBJ1-5; maybe TRBD1 (6 bases). V dropped 4 bases and J dropped 4 bases, with 11 bases sitting between them. The CDR3 covers 14 residues. CDR1 and CDR2 from the germline V gene are MNHEY and SVGAGI.